A selection of T cell receptor beta chains follows, all from one sample in a study of blood T cell repertoires in COVID-19. Measured with immunoSEQ multiplex PCR; TCRdb has only the in-frame clones, and not every one. This repertoire shows fewer than 350,000 clones, 90% found once; its top ten account for approximately 7.5%. The sample was peripheral blood. Receptors originate from a woman younger than 45 with COVID-19, enrolled during active disease. Each CDR3 is given with its conserved first and last residue. Each record gives: clone size, V gene, CDR3 protein. Not all rows give a size; the values are once, few, many and, for expanded clones, a class.

>NA|TRBV19
CASMSGGASGYTF
>NA|TRBV9
CASSVSPQGNQPQHF
>NA|TRBV2
CASSLDRVSRELFF
>once|TRBV27
CASSSLTRFNEKLFF
>NA|TRBV7-9
CASSSQGYSPLHF
>NA|TRBV30
CAWSRGNEQYF
>NA|TRBV2
CASSDSNRGREQYF
>NA|TRBV30
CAWSGGVKGYF
>NA|TRBV28
CASSFRTGTNEKLFF
>NA|TRBV7-6
CASSYGTGVYNEQYF
>NA|TRBV21-1
CASSKEDSGAPSTGELFF
>NA|TRBV28
CASLPPAAGLGTDTQYF
>NA|TRBV24-1
CATSDWGRTTGELFF
>NA|TRBV24-1
CATSEYLPGILHQETQYF
>NA|TRBV7-7
CASSQGTSGRGEQFF
>NA|TRBV6-5
CASGRNYGYTF
>NA|TRBV19
CASSMNGNEKLFF
>NA|TRBV19
CASSPTGNYGYTF
>NA|TRBV5-6
CASSLGLAAYNEQFF
>NA|TRBV28
CASSLGSGTATEAFF
>NA|TRBV19
CASSNLAGMGGANVLTF
>NA|TRBV14
CASSQQTGVADTQYF
>NA|TRBV7-2
CASSLVYEQFF
>NA|TRBV6-5
CASSPTAAEQYF
>NA|TRBV19
CASSNSGPNQPQHF
>many|TRBV6-5
CASSYSTNRAYEQYF
>NA|TRBV20-1
CSANDMVLTGDTDTQYF
>NA|TRBV27
CASSFYAPGQGIRETQYF
>once|TRBV28
CASSPRDNEQFF
>NA|TRBV30
CAWSSDSYEQYF
>NA|TRBV18
CASSPKQGASTEAFF
>NA|TRBV28
CASSSEVRTEAFF
>NA|TRBV28
CASKLRGLGYTF
>NA|TRBV5-1
CASSLREFNNSPLHF
>NA|TRBV10-3
CAISEPGTGLGYEQYF
>NA|TRBV2
CASSEGRGGNQPQHF
>NA|TRBV3-1/TRBV3-2
CASRRQGTYGYTF
>NA|TRBV19
CARAPYPEQYF
>NA|TRBV6-4
CAKTREKNIQYF
>NA|TRBV7-2
CASSPTSGRMGTDTQYF
>NA|TRBV28
CASSSLQGFGNQPQHF
>NA|TRBV6-6
CASRSSGRADTQYF
>once|TRBV27
CASSPGTGGVSSAWSNQPQHF
>NA|TRBV5-6
CASSLLGGARWEQYF
>once|TRBV21-1
CASSNRPLGNTGELFF
>NA|TRBV24-1
CATSGTGGPTDTQYF
>NA|TRBV5-4
CASSWAGGGGIDIQYF
>once|TRBV18
CASSLGRGDQPQHF
>NA|TRBV6-1
CASSEWGSGTSYNEQFF
>NA|TRBV7-3
CASSLGGREETQYF
>once|TRBV29-1
CSVSSGFGNTIYF